Listed here are 11 T cell receptor beta chains from one sample, sequenced in a study of T cell responses to AZD1222 COVID-19 vaccine. Profiling relied on immunoSEQ multiplex PCR, and the TCRdb table lists in-frame clones only, not all of them. Here the sample spans 150,000 or so clones, approximately 91% being singletons. The sequenced sample was peripheral blood, obtained 28 days after the second AZD1222 dose. Source of these receptors: an adult who received the AZD1222 COVID-19 vaccine.

The chain uses TRBV2 and TRBJ1-6, with TRBD1 matching over 7 bases. The trim removed 8 bases at V and 1 base at J, leaving 8 bases unmatched. CDR1 and CDR2 (germline): SNHLY, FYNNEI. The CDR3 is 16 residues long. CDR3 coding DNA: TGTGCCAGCCGAATTCAACAGGGGTCCTATAATTCACCCCTCCACTTT. Its protein product is CASRIQQGSYNSPLHF.

This chain joins TRBV7-9 and TRBJ1-2, with D tentatively TRBD1 (6 bases). Trimming took off 5 bases at V and 4 bases at J, with 11 bases between the two ends. The CDR3 contains 13 residues. Germline CDR1 reads SEHNR; CDR2 reads FQNEAQ (reference sequence). CDR3 bases: TGTGCCAGCAGCGAGGGGACAATCTATGGCTACACCTTC. Translated, it gives CASSEGTIYGYTF.

The chain has TRBV11-2 and TRBJ1-4; D remains ambiguous. This CDR3 has 13 residues. Trimming cost V 2 bases and J 3 bases, with 4 bases left between them. Germline V CDR1 and CDR2: SGHAT, FQNNGV. CDR3 sequence: CASSLRPNEKLFF. DNA for the CDR3: TGTGCCAGCAGCTTACGTCCTAATGAAAAACTGTTTTTT. Together with reference TRBV11-2 and TRBJ1-4, the CDR3 gives the full variable domain: EAGVAQSPRYKIIEKRQSVAFWCNPISGHATLYWYQQILGQGPKLLIQFQNNGVVDDSQLPKDRFSAERLKGVDSTLKIQPAKLEDSAVYLCASSLRPNEKLFFGSGTQLSVL.

The CDR3 reads CAISESSKGGGYTF. The CDR3 DNA follows: TGTGCCATCAGTGAGTCGAGCAAGGGAGGCGGCTACACCTTC. This chain joins TRBV10-3 and TRBJ1-2; unclear D gene. V was pared by 0 bases and J by 8 bases, with 13 bases between. CDR1 and CDR2 from the germline V gene are ENHRY and SYGVKD. The CDR3 length is 14 residues.

The V call is TRBV27, the J call TRBJ2-7; D is uncertain. V was trimmed by 10 bases and J by 2 bases, leaving 3 bases between them. The CDR3 totals 9 residues. Germline V gene sequence: CDR1 MNHEY, CDR2 SMNVEV (reference sequence). CDR3 residues: CANPYEQYF. CDR3 coding DNA: TGTGCCAACCCCTACGAGCAGTACTTC.

The chain joins TRBV7-9 to TRBJ2-3, with D tentatively TRBD1 (5 bases). CDR3 length equals 16 residues. V lost 5 bases to trimming and J lost 10 bases, with 25 bases between them. CDR1 SEHNR and CDR2 FQNEAQ come from the germline V gene (reference sequence). Here the CDR3 DNA reads TGTGCCAGCAGCCGAATTCCCGACAGCGCGGTCGATGCGCAGTATTTT. It encodes CASSRIPDSAVDAQYF.

This clone was seen just once. The CDR3 loop is CASSEKQGINQPQHF. The CDR3 coding sequence is TGTGCCAGCAGTGAAAAGCAAGGGATCAATCAGCCCCAGCATTTT. V is TRBV2 and J is TRBJ1-5; no definite D call. This CDR3 comprises 15 residues. The germline V and J ends were trimmed by 2 bases and 3 bases, with 11 bases remaining between them. Germline V gene lookup returns CDR1 SNHLY and CDR2 FYNNEI.

This clone was seen only once. The V and J genes are TRBV5-1 and TRBJ2-1; D unresolved. The CDR3 is 14 amino acids. V was pared by 6 bases and J by 8 bases, with 18 bases between. The germline CDR1 and CDR2 sequences are SGHRS and YFSETQ. CDR3 sequence reads: CASKVGSTKDEQFF. In DNA form, the CDR3 reads TGCGCCAGCAAGGTGGGGTCCACGAAAGATGAGCAGTTCTTC.

The chain links TRBV13 to TRBJ1-4; unclear D gene. CDR3 length: 14 amino acids. V was clipped by 2 bases and J by 1 base, with 5 bases between them. The germline gives CDR1 PRHDT, CDR2 FYEKMQ (reference sequence). In nucleotides, the CDR3 is TGTGCCAGCAGCTTAAAGAGAACTAATGAAAAACTGTTTTTT. Translation gives CASSLKRTNEKLFF.

V usage is TRBV4-1 and J usage is TRBJ1-2, with D unclear. CDR3 size: 16 residues. Germline V gives CDR1 MGHRA, CDR2 YSYEKL. Trimming shortened V by 0 bases and J by 3 bases, and 14 bases separated the two germline ends. CDR3 sequence reads: CASSQDRGASHYGYTF. The CDR3 nucleotides read TGCGCCAGCAGCCAAGATCGAGGTGCAAGTCACTATGGCTACACCTTC.

J is TRBJ2-5 and V is TRBV28, with D possibly TRBD1 on 5 matching bases. Trimming removed 1 base at V and 5 bases at J, with 11 bases between. The germline CDR1 and CDR2 sequences are MDHEN and SYDVKM. The CDR3 covers 14 residues. The DNA for the CDR3 is TGTGCCAGCAGTTTATCAGGGCTAGAGGAGACCCAGTACTTC. It encodes CASSLSGLEETQYF. Drawing the rest from reference TRBV28 and TRBJ2-5, the complete variable domain is DVKVTQSSRYLVKRTGEKVFLECVQDMDHENMFWYRQDPGLGLRLIYFSYDVKMKEKGDIPEGYSVSREKKERFSLILESASTNQTSMYLCASSLSGLEETQYFGPGTRLLVL.